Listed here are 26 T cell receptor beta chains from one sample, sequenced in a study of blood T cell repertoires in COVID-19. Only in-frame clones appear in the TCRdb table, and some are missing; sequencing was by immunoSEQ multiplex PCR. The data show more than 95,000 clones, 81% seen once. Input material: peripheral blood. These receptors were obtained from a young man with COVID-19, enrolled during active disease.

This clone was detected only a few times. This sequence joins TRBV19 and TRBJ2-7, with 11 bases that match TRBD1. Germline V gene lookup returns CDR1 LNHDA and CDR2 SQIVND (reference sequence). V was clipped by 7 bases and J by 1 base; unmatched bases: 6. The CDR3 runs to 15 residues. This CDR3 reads CASTSGTGGSYEQYF. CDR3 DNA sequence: TGTGCCAGTACCTCCGGGACAGGGGGTTCCTACGAGCAGTACTTC.

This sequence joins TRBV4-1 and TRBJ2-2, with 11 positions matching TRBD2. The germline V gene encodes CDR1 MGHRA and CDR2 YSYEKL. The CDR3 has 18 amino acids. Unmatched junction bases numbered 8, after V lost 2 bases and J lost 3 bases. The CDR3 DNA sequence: TGCGCCAGCAGCCAACCACTAGCGGGAGACTCTTACACCGGGGAGCTGTTTTTT. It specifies CASSQPLAGDSYTGELFF.

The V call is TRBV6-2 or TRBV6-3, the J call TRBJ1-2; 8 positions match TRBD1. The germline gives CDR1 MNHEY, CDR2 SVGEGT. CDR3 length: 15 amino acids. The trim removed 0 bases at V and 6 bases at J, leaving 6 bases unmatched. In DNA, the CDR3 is TGTGCCAGCAGTTACTCTGACAGGGGAGGAAATGGCTACACCTTC. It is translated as CASSYSDRGGNGYTF.

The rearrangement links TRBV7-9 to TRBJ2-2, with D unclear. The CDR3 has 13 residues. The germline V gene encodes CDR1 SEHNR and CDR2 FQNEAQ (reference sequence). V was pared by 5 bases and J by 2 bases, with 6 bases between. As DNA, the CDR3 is TGTGCCAGCAGCCCTCTAAACACCGGGGAGCTGTTTTTT. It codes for CASSPLNTGELFF.

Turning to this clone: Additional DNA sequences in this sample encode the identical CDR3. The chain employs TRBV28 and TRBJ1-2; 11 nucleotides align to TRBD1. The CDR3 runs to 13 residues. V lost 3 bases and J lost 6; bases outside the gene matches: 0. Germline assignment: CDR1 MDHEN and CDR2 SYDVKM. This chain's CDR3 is CASSLGQGDGYTF. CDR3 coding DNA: TGTGCCAGCAGTTTGGGACAGGGGGATGGCTACACCTTC.

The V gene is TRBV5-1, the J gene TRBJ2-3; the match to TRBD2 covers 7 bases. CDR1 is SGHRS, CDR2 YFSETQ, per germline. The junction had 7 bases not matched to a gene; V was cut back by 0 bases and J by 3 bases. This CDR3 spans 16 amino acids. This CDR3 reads CASSLDAAGTTDTQYF. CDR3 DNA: TGCGCCAGCAGCTTGGATGCAGCGGGGACTACAGATACGCAGTATTTT.

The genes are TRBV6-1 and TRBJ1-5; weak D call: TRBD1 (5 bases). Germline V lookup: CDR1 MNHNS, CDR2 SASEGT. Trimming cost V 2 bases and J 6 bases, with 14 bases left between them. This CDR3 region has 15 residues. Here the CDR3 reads CASSERGGAGQPQHF. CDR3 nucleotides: TGTGCCAGCAGTGAAAGGGGCGGTGCAGGTCAGCCCCAGCATTTT.

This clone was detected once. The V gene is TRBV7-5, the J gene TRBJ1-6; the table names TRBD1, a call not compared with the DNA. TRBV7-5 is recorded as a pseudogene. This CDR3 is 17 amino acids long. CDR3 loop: CARSLRQKTGGNSPLHF. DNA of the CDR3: TGTGCCAGAAGCCTCCGACAGAAGACAGGGGGTAATTCACCCCTCCACTTT.

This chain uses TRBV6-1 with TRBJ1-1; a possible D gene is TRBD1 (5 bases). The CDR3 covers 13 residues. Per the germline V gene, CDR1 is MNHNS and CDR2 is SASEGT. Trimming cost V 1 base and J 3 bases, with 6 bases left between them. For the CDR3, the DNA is TGTGCCAGCAGTGAAGTCAGGGACACTGAAGCTTTCTTT. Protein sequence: CASSEVRDTEAFF.

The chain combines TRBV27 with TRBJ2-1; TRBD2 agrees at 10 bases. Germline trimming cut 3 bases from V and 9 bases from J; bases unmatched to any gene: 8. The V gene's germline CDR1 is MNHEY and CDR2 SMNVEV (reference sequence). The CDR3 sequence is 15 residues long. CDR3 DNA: TGTGCCAGCAGTTTCGGGCTAGCGGGAGTGGGTGAGCAGTTCTTC. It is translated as CASSFGLAGVGEQFF.

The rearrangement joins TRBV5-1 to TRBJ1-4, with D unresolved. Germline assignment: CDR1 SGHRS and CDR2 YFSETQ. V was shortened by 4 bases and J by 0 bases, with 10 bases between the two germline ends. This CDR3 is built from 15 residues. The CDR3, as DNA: TGCGCCAGCAGCGGGTCGGGAGCAACTAATGAAAAACTGTTTTTT. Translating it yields CASSGSGATNEKLFF.

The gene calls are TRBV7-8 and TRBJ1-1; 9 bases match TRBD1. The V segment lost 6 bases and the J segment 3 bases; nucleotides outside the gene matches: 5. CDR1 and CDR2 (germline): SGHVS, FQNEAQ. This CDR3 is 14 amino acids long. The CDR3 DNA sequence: TGTGCCAGCAGATTGACAGGGGGGGACACTGAAGCTTTCTTT. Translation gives CASRLTGGDTEAFF.

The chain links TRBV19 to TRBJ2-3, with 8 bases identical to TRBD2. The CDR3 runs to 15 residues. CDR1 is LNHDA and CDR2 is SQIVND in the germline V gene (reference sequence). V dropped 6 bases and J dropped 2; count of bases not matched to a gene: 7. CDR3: CASRSGGADTDTQYF. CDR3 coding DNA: TGTGCCAGTAGATCGGGGGGGGCCGACACAGATACGCAGTATTTT.

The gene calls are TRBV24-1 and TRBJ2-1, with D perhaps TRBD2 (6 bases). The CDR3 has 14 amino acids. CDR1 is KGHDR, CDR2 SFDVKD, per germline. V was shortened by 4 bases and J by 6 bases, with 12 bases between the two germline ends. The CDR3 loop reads CATSEYSGVNEQFF. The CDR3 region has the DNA TGTGCCACCAGTGAATATTCGGGGGTCAATGAGCAGTTCTTC.

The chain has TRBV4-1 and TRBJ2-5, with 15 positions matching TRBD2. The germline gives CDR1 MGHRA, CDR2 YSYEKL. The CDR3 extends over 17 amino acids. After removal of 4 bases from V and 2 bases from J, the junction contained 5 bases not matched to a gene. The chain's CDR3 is CASSPRGTSGGQETQYF. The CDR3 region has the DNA TGCGCCAGCAGCCCAAGGGGGACTAGCGGGGGGCAAGAGACCCAGTACTTC.

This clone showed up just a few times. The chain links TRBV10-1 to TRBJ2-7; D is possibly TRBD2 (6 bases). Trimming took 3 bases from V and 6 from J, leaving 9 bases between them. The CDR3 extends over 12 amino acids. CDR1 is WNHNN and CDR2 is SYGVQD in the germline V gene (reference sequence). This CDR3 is CASSDGGLEQYF. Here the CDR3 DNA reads TGCGCCAGCAGTGATGGGGGACTCGAGCAGTACTTC.

CDR3 nucleotide sequence: TGCAGCCCTTCTCAACAGGCAGAAGCTTTCTTT. The encoded protein is CSPSQQAEAFF. This chain joins TRBV29-1 and TRBJ1-1; D may be TRBD1 (5 bases). Trimming took 8 bases from V and 8 from J, leaving 15 bases between them. Per germline, CDR1 SQVTM and CDR2 ANQGSEA. This CDR3 has 11 amino acids.

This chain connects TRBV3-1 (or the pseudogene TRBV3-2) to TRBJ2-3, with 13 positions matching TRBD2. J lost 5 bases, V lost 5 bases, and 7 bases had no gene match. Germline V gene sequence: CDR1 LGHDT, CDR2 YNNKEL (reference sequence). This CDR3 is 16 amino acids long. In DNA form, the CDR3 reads TGTGCCAGCAGCTTACTAGCGGGGGGGCCGTTAGATACGCAGTATTTT. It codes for CASSLLAGGPLDTQYF.

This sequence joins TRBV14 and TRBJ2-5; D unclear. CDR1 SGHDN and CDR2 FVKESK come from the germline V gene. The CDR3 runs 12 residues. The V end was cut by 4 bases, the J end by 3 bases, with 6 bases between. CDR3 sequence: CASSPDEETQYF. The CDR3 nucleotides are TGTGCCAGCAGCCCAGACGAAGAGACCCAGTACTTC. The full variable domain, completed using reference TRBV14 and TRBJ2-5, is EAGVTQFPSHSVIEKGQTVTLRCDPISGHDNLYWYRRVMGKEIKFLLHFVKESKQDESGMPNNRFLAERTGGTYSTLKVQPAELEDSGVYFCASSPDEETQYFGPGTRLLVL.

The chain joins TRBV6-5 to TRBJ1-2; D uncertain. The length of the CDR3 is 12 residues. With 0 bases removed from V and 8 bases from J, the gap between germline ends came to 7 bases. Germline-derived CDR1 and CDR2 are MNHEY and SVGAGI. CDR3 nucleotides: TGTGCCAGCAGTTACTCCTCGTCCGGCTACACCTTC. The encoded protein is CASSYSSSGYTF.

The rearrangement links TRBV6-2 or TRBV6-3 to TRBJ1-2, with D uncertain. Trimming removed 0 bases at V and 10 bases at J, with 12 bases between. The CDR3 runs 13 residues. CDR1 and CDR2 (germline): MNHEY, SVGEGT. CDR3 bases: TGTGCCAGCAGTTACTCTCCCATTGGGCTCTACACCTTC. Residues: CASSYSPIGLYTF.

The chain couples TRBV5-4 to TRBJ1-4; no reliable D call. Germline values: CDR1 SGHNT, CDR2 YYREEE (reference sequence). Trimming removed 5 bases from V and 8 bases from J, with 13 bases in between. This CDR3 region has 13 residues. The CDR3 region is CASSRTGGEKLFF. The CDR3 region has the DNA TGTGCCAGCAGTCGGACCGGAGGGGAAAAACTGTTTTTT.

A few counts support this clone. CDR3: CASSLARDSLLPNEKLFF. The CDR3 DNA sequence: TGTGCCAGCAGCTTGGCCCGGGACAGCCTACTTCCTAATGAAAAACTGTTTTTT. The V gene is TRBV5-8, the J gene TRBJ1-4; 7 bases line up with TRBD1. The CDR3 totals 18 residues. CDR1 and CDR2 from the germline V gene are SGHTS and YDEGEE. The V segment lost 0 bases and the J segment 3 bases; nucleotides outside the gene matches: 11.

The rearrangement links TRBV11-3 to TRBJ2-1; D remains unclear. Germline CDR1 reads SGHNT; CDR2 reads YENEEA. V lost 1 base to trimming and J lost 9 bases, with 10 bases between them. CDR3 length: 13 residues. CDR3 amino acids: CASSLVQVPEQFF. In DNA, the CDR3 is TGTGCCAGCAGCTTAGTGCAGGTTCCTGAGCAGTTCTTC.

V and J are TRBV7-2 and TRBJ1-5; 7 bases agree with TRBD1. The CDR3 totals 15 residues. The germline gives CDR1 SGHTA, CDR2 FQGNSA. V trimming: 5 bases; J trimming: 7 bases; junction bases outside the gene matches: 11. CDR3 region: CASSLYRGSTQPQHF. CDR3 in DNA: TGTGCCAGCAGCCTTTACAGGGGTTCTACACAGCCCCAGCATTTT.

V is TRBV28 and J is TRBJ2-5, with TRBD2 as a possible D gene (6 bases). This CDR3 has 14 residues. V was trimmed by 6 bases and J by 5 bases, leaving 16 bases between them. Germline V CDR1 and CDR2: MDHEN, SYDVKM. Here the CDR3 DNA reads TGTGCCAGCAGCCAGAGCGGGTTCCGGGAGACCCAGTACTTC. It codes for CASSQSGFRETQYF.